Below, 3 T cell receptor beta chains from the same sample are listed, as sequenced in a study of T cells in Graves' hyperthyroidism and ophthalmopathy. Template material for amplifying TCR beta CDR3 regions consisted of RNA transcripts. In the first-round RT-PCR of the TCR CDR3, the HTBI primer set was used. TCRdb ran MiXCR on the multiplex PCR reads and lists one entry per CDR3 protein. Of roughly 350,000 distinct CDR3 sequences listed, around 13% are singletons. Sequencing used blood. The receptor set was obtained from a woman aged 40 to 50 with Graves' ophthalmopathy.

This clonotype was seen at least ten times. The CDR3 region is CSASLGFETQYF. The DNA for the CDR3 is TGCAGTGCCAGCCTGGGGTTCGAGACCCAGTACTTC. This chain uses TRBV20-1 with TRBJ2-5; unclear D gene. Between the trimmed V and J ends, which lost 6 bases and 5 bases, there was a span of 13 bases. The germline V gene encodes CDR1 DFQATT and CDR2 SNEGSKA (reference sequence). This CDR3 contains 12 residues.

This clonotype has at least ten counts. The chain employs TRBV12-3 or TRBV12-4 and TRBJ1-1; D call uncertain. CDR3 length: 13 amino acids. Between the trimmed V and J ends, which lost 5 bases and 1 base, there was a span of 8 bases. The CDR3 DNA sequence: TGTGCCAGCAGTCTCTCATGGAACACTGAAGCTTTCTTT. It is translated as CASSLSWNTEAFF.

This clonotype has ten or more counts. This sequence joins TRBV12-3 or TRBV12-4 and TRBJ2-1; 8 nucleotides match TRBD1. With V trimmed by 6 bases and J by 8 bases, 9 bases remained unmatched. This CDR3 is built from 14 residues. The CDR3 sequence is CASRALGQGYEQFF. In DNA, the CDR3 is TGTGCCAGCAGAGCACTTGGACAGGGCTATGAGCAGTTCTTC.